Presented here are 13 T cell receptor beta chains from one specimen sequenced in a study of T cells in Graves' hyperthyroidism and ophthalmopathy (dated 2019 in TCRdb). Receptor amplification or capture employed multiplex PCR. Sequenced using an Illumina HiSeq 2000. Amplification of TCR beta CDR3 regions was carried out from RNA transcripts. The TCR CDR3 was subjected to a first round of RT-PCR using the HTBI primer set and the Qiagen OneStep RT-PCR kit. Through fastp at Q25 and MiXCR, TCRdb rebuilt clones from the public reads, retaining in-frame beta chains. Identical CDR3 proteins give one entry, which carries the most common genes and DNA. The sample records 640,000 or so distinct CDR3 sequences, roughly 14% of which are singletons. The ten largest clones take up around 4% of the sample. Sequenced: blood. These receptors were collected from a middle-aged woman with Graves' ophthalmopathy.

This clonotype was observed a few times. This may be a read error: a much more frequent sequence differs by one nucleotide. The V gene is TRBV28, the J gene TRBJ1-2; D remains ambiguous. Trimming pared 3 bases from V and 7 bases from J, leaving 21 bases between. Germline CDR1 is MDHEN and CDR2 is SYDVKM. This CDR3 has 16 residues. The CDR3 sequence: CASSFDRKGHIRGYTF. DNA for the CDR3: TGTGCCAGCAGTTTCGATCGGAAAGGCCATATACGTGGCTACACCTTC.

The chain combines TRBV12-3 or TRBV12-4 with TRBJ2-7, with 8 bases lining up with TRBD1. CDR3 length: 13 residues. V trimming: 6 bases; J trimming: 7 bases; junction bases outside the gene matches: 8. CDR3 sequence (DNA): TGTGCCAGCAGGCCGGGACAGGCTCGTGAGCAGTACTTC. It encodes CASRPGQAREQYF.

This clonotype came up many times. V and J are TRBV19 and TRBJ2-7; D is possibly TRBD1 (6 bases). V lost 6 bases and J lost 2, with 14 bases in between. CDR1 LNHDA and CDR2 SQIVND come from the germline V gene (reference sequence). CDR3 length: 14 residues. The CDR3 region is CASSRSGQTYEQYF. CDR3 sequence (DNA): TGTGCCAGTAGCCGAAGCGGACAGACCTACGAGCAGTACTTC.

This clonotype was detected ten times or more. J is TRBJ2-7 and V is TRBV7-8; 11 bases align to TRBD2. This CDR3 region has 15 residues. The V and J ends lost 4 bases and 3 bases, in that order; junction bases with no gene match: 5. Germline CDR1 SGHVS, CDR2 FQNEAQ. This CDR3 reads CASSSRTSGLYEQYF. In DNA form, the CDR3 reads TGTGCCAGCAGCTCCCGGACTAGCGGGCTCTACGAGCAGTACTTC.

At least ten counts were recorded for this clonotype. The chain joins TRBV7-8 to TRBJ2-7; D remains unclear. Germline-derived CDR1 and CDR2 are SGHVS and FQNEAQ. There are 16 residues in the CDR3. V lost 0 bases and J 1 base, leaving 13 bases between the germline ends. CDR3 region: CASSLAGNRASYEQYF. The CDR3 DNA reads as TGTGCCAGCAGCTTAGCAGGGAATCGAGCGTCCTACGAGCAGTACTTC.

A few counts support this clonotype. The chain couples TRBV28 to TRBJ2-2; D is possibly TRBD1 (5 bases). From germline, CDR1 is MDHEN and CDR2 SYDVKM. The ends were cut back, 2 bases at V and 9 bases at J, with 13 bases in the middle. This CDR3 is built from 14 residues. Here the CDR3 DNA reads TGTGCCAGCAGTTTACGACAGTTAATTAGGGAGCTGTTTTTT. This gives the protein CASSLRQLIRELFF.

Ten or more counts support this clonotype. The V call is TRBV27, the J call TRBJ2-3; D ambiguous. V was cut by 6 bases and J by 0 bases, with 4 bases left in between. Germline V gene lookup returns CDR1 MNHEY and CDR2 SMNVEV (reference sequence). The CDR3 contains 12 residues. CDR3 coding DNA: TGTGCCAGCAGGATGAGCACAGATACGCAGTATTTT. Translating gives CASRMSTDTQYF.

This clonotype was recorded at least ten times. The V gene is TRBV27, the J gene TRBJ2-7; the match to TRBD2 covers 9 bases. The CDR3 length is 15 residues. V lost 0 bases and J lost 5; bases outside the gene matches: 5. Germline V gene lookup returns CDR1 MNHEY and CDR2 SMNVEV (reference sequence). The CDR3 region is CASSLSASGTNEQYF. CDR3 DNA: TGTGCCAGCAGTTTATCGGCTAGCGGGACCAACGAGCAGTACTTC.

There are many counts of this clonotype. The chain carries TRBV7-8 and TRBJ1-1; D is perhaps TRBD1 (5 bases). The germline V and J ends were trimmed by 5 bases and 8 bases, with 12 bases remaining between them. The germline CDR1 and CDR2 sequences are SGHVS and FQNEAQ. CDR3 length: 12 amino acids. The CDR3 region has the DNA TGTGCCAGCAGCCAGGGACGAGCGGAAGCTTTCTTT. Encoded protein: CASSQGRAEAFF.

This clonotype was found a few times. This chain joins TRBV20-1 and TRBJ2-5; D not certain. Germline loops: CDR1 DFQATT, CDR2 SNEGSKA (reference sequence). This CDR3 has 15 residues. V was shortened by 3 bases and J by 2 bases, with 16 bases between the two germline ends. CDR3: CSARVTQHPQETQYF. In DNA, the CDR3 is TGCAGTGCTAGGGTAACGCAACACCCGCAAGAGACCCAGTACTTC.

This clonotype was observed at least ten times. The chain couples TRBV28 to TRBJ1-1; perhaps TRBD1 as D (5 bases). Germline V gene sequence: CDR1 MDHEN, CDR2 SYDVKM. This CDR3 contains 15 residues. The V gene lost 8 bases and the J gene lost 5 bases, with 21 bases spanning the gap. For the CDR3, the DNA is TGTGCCAGCGCCCCTCCGGCAGGGTGGAGGACTGAAGCTTTCTTT. Protein: CASAPPAGWRTEAFF.

This clonotype was seen at least ten times. The gene calls are TRBV29-1 and TRBJ2-2; D could derive from TRBD1 or TRBD2 (6 bases each). Germline CDR1 SQVTM, CDR2 ANQGSEA. This CDR3 is built from 13 residues. The germline V and J ends were trimmed by 5 bases and 7 bases, with 14 bases remaining between them. The CDR3 sequence is CSVRAGDFGELFF. Here the CDR3 DNA reads TGCAGCGTTCGGGCAGGGGACTTCGGGGAGCTGTTTTTT.

This clonotype came up many times. Written as DNA, the CDR3 is TGTGCCTGGAGTACATTAACGGGCAGCCCTGAAGCTTTCTTT. Protein product: CAWSTLTGSPEAFF. The rearrangement joins TRBV30 to TRBJ1-1; D not certain. Germline CDR1 and CDR2: GTSNPN and SVGIG (reference sequence). The CDR3 spans 14 residues. Deletions cut 2 bases from V and 6 bases from J, with 16 bases between.